This T cell receptor (beta chain) was profiled in a study of T cells in Graves' hyperthyroidism and ophthalmopathy. Overall study results and limits: The majority of expanded thyroid clonotypes above 0.001 also appeared in blood.

Amplification of TCR beta CDR3 regions used RNA as the template. The TCR CDR3 first-round RT-PCR relied on the HTBI primer set. TCRdb itself ran the multiplex PCR reads through MiXCR, one entry per CDR3 protein. The repertoire consists of 460,000 or so distinct CDR3 sequences, with approximately 14% occurring once and the leading ten covering over 15%. Looked up from germline, CDR1 is SQVTM and CDR2 is ANQGSEA. The CDR3 extends over 11 amino acids. Trimming took off 4 bases at V and 1 base at J, with 4 bases between the two ends. This clonotype was picked up a small number of times. Its matching antigen is unknown. One base away lies a much larger clone, so this may be a sequencing read error.

The receptor's source is a woman between 18 and 29 years old with Graves' hyperthyroidism. The specimen was blood. The chain links TRBV29-1 to TRBJ1-1; D is unclear. The CDR3 sequence is CSVAKNTEAFF. The CDR3, as DNA: TGCAGCGTTGCCAAGAACACTGAAGCTTTCTTT.